The present TCR beta chain was sequenced within a study of T cell responses to AZD1222 COVID-19 vaccine. Study-wide results and caveats: AZD1222 recipients seropositive at baseline numbered only five to seven. As reported, nearly half of all spike-specific TCRs target variant regions that are unmutated. The span of vaccine-associated CD4 TCRs extended across spike, with dominance at 160-218 and 743-854. Donors, mostly white British, included more females; clonal diversity was possibly underestimated.

About this clone itself: Its cognate antigen is unknown.

Germline CDR1 is KGHSH and CDR2 is LQKENI. There are 14 residues in the CDR3. Unmatched junction bases numbered 1, after V lost 1 base and J lost 7 bases. Repertoires were generated with immunoSEQ multiplex PCR, while TCRdb's copy carries only in-frame clones and drops some. This table has roughly 120,000 clones, about nine tenths appearing once. The input for sequencing was peripheral blood, taken on day 0 of AZD1222 vaccination. V gene TRBV18 combines with J gene TRBJ1-6, with 7 bases identical to TRBD1. The TCR was taken from an adult in good health. The CDR3: CASSPQGANSPLHF. The CDR3 region has the DNA TGTGCCAGCTCACCACAGGGGGCAAATTCACCCCTCCACTTT.